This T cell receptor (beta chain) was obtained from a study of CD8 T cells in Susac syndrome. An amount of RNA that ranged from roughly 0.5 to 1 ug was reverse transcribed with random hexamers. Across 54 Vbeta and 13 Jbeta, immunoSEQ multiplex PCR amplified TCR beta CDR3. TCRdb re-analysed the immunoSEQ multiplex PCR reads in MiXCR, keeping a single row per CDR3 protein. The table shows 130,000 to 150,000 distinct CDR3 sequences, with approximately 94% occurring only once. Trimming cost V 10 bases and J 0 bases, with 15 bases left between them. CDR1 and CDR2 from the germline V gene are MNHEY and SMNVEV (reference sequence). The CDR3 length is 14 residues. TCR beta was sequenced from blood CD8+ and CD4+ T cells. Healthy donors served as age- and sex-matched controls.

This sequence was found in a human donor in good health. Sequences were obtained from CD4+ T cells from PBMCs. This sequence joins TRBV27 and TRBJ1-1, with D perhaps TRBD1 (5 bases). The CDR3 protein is CATFTWGMNTEAFF. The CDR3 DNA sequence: TGTGCCACCTTCACTTGGGGGATGAACACTGAAGCTTTCTTT.